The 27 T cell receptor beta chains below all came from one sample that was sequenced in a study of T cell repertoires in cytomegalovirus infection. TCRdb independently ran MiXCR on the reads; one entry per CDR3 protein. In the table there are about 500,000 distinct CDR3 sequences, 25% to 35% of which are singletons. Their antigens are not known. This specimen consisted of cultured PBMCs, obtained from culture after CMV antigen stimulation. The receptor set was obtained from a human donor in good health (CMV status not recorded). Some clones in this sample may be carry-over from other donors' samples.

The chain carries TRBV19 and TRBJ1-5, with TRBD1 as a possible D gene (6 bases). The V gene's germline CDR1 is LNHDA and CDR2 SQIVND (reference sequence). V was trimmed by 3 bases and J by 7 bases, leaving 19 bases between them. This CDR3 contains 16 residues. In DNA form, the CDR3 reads TGTGCCAGTAGTATCCCGACAGGAGAAAGAGGCCAGCCCCAGCATTTT. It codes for CASSIPTGERGQPQHF.

Here the CDR3 reads CASSNTAGTGHQPQHF. CDR3 DNA: TGTGCCAGTAGCAATACTGCCGGGACTGGGCATCAGCCCCAGCATTTT. The rearrangement links TRBV19 to TRBJ1-5, with D perhaps TRBD1 (5 bases). In germline, CDR1 is LNHDA, CDR2 SQIVND (reference sequence). The V and J ends lost 6 bases and 5 bases respectively, with 20 bases between them. This CDR3 is 16 amino acids long.

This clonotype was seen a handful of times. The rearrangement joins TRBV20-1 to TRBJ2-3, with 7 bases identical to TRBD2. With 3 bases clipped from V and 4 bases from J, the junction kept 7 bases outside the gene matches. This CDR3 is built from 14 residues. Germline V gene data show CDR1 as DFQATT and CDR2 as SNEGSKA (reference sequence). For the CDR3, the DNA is TGCAGTGCTAGGGTCGATAGCGGGTCAGATACGCAGTATTTT. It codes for CSARVDSGSDTQYF.

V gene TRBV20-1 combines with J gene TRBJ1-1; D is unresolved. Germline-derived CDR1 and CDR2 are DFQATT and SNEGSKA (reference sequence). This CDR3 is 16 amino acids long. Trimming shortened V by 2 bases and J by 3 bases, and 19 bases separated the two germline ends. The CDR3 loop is CSARNPKLGGHTEAFF. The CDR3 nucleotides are TGCAGTGCTAGAAATCCTAAACTGGGTGGTCACACTGAAGCTTTCTTT.

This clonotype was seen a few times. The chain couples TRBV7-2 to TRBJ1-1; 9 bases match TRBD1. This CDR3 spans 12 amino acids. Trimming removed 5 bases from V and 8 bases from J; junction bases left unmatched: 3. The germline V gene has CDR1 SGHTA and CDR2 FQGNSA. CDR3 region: CASSRGQGEAFF. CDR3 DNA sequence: TGTGCCAGCAGCCGGGGACAGGGAGAAGCTTTCTTT. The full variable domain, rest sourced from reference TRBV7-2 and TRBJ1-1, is GAGVSQSPSNKVTEKGKDVELRCDPISGHTALYWYRQSLGQGLEFLIYFQGNSAPDKSGLPSDRFSAERTGGSVSTLTIQRTQQEDSAVYLCASSRGQGEAFFGQGTRLTVV.

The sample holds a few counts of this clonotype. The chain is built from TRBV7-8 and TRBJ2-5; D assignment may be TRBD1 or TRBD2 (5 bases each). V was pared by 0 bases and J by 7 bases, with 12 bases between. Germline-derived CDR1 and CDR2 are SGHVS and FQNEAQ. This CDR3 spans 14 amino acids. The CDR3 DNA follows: TGTGCCAGCAGCTTAGCGCGAGTTGGGGGGACCCAGTACTTC. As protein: CASSLARVGGTQYF.

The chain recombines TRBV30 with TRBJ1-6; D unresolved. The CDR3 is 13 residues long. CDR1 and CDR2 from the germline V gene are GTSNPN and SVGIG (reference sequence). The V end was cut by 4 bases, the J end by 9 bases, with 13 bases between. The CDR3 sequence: CAWTLSDGSPLHF. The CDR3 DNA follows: TGTGCCTGGACCCTCTCGGACGGTTCACCCCTCCACTTT.

The CDR3 DNA reads TGTGCCAGCAGCTTAGCCACTGGGGTTCAAGAGACCCAGTACTTC. This codes for CASSLATGVQETQYF. This chain links TRBV7-2 with TRBJ2-5, with unresolved D. Germline V gene data show CDR1 as SGHTA and CDR2 as FQGNSA. The CDR3 totals 15 residues. Trimming pared 0 bases from V and 2 bases from J, leaving 10 bases between.

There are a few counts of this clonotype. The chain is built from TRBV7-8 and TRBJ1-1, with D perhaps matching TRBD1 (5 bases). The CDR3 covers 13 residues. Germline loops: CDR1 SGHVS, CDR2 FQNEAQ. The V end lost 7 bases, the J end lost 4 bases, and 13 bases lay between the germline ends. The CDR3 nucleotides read TGTGCCAGCACCCCTACCAGGGCCACTGAAGCTTTCTTT. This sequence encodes CASTPTRATEAFF.

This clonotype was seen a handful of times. The CDR3 nucleotides read TGTGCCAGCAGTTATTCCAACAGGGCTACTGGAAACACCATATATTTT. Translation: CASSYSNRATGNTIYF. The chain has TRBV6-6 and TRBJ1-3, with D possibly being TRBD1 (6 bases). Trimming took off 3 bases at V and 2 bases at J, with 14 bases between the two ends. Germline V lookup: CDR1 MNHNY, CDR2 SVGAGI (reference sequence). The CDR3 is 16 amino acids.

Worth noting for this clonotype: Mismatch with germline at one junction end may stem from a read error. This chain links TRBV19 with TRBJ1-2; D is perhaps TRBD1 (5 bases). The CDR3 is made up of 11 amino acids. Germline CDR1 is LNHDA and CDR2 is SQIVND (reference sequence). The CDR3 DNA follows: TGTGCCAGTAGTAGTTGGGGGTTCTACTCCTTC. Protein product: CASSSWGFYSF.

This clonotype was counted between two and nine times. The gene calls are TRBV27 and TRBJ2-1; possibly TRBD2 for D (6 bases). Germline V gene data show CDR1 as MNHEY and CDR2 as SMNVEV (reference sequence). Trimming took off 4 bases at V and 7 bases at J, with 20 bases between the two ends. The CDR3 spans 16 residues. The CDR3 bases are TGTGCCAGCAGTTCCCTCTCCCTCGGAGGGCCAAATGAGCAGTTCTTC. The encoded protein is CASSSLSLGGPNEQFF.

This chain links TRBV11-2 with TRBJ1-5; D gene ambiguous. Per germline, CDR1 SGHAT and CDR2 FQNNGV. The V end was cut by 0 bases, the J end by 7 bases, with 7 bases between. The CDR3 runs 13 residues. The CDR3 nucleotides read TGTGCCAGCAGCTTAGAGGGGTCCCAGCCCCAGCATTTT. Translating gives CASSLEGSQPQHF.

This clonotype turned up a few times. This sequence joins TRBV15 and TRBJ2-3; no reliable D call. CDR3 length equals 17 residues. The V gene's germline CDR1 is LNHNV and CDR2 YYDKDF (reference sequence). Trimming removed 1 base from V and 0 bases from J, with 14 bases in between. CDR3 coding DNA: TGTGCCACCAGCAGAGGCACAACTGCTTCTAGCACAGATACGCAGTATTTT. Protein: CATSRGTTASSTDTQYF.

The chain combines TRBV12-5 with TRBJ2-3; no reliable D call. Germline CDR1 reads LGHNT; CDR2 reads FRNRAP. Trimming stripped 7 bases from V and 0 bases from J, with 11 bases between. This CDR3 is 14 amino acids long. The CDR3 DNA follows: TGTGCTAGTGCCCCCCCGACGAGCACAGATACGCAGTATTTT. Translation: CASAPPTSTDTQYF.

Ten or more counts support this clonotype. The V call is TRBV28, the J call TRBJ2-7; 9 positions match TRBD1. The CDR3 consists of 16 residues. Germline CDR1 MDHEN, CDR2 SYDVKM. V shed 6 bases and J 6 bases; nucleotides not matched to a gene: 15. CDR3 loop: CASRRTTGGTWGEQYF. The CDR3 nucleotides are TGTGCCAGCAGGCGAACCACAGGGGGCACGTGGGGCGAGCAGTACTTC. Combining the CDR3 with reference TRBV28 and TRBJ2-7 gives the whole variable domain DVKVTQSSRYLVKRTGEKVFLECVQDMDHENMFWYRQDPGLGLRLIYFSYDVKMKEKGDIPEGYSVSREKKERFSLILESASTNQTSMYLCASRRTTGGTWGEQYFGPGTRLTVT.

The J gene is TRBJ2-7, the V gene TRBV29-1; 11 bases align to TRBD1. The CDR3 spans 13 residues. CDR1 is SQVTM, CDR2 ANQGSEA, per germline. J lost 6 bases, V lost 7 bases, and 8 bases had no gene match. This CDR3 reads CSGEDRGHREQYV. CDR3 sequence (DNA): TGCAGCGGCGAGGACAGGGGGCACCGCGAGCAGTACGTC.

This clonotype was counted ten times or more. CDR3 nucleotide sequence: TGTGCCAGCAGTTTATCGGGCGGATACACTGAAGCTTTCTTT. It is translated as CASSLSGGYTEAFF. V is TRBV12-3 or TRBV12-4 and J is TRBJ1-1; D is undetermined. The CDR3 length is 14 residues. V lost 2 bases to trimming and J lost 3 bases, with 10 bases between them.

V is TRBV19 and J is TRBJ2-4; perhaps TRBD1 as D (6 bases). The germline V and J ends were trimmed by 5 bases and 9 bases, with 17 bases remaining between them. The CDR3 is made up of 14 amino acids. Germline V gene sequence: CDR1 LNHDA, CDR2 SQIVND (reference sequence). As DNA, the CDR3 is TGTGCCAGTAGTGACGATGGGGGCTCAGGCATTCAGTACTTC. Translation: CASSDDGGSGIQYF.

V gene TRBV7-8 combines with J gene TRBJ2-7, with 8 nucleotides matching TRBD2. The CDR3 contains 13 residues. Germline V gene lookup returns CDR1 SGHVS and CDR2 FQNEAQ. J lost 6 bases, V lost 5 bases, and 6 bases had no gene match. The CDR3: CASSPRTSREQYV. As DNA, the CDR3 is TGTGCCAGCAGCCCCAGGACTAGCCGCGAGCAGTACGTC.

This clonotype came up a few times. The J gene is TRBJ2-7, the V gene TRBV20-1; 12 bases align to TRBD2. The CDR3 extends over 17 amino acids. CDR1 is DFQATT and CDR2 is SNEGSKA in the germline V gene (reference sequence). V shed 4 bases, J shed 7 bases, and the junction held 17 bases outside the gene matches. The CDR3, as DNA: TGCAGTGCTACGACGCTAGCGGGAGGGCTACTAGTCATGGAGCAGTACTTC. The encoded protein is CSATTLAGGLLVMEQYF.

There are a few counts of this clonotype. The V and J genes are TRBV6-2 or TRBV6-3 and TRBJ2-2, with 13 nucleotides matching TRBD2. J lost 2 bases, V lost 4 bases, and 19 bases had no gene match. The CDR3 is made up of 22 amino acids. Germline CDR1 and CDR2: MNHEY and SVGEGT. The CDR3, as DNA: TGTGCCAGCAGTTTCGGAAAACCGGGACTAGCGGGAAAGTTGACCAACACCGGGGAGCTGTTTTTT. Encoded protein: CASSFGKPGLAGKLTNTGELFF.

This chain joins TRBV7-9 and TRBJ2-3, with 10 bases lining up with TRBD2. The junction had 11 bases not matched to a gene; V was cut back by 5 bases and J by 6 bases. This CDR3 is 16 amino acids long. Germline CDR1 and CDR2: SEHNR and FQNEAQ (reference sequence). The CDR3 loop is CASSPSLAGVADTQYF. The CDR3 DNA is TGTGCCAGCAGCCCCAGTCTAGCGGGAGTGGCGGATACGCAGTATTTT.

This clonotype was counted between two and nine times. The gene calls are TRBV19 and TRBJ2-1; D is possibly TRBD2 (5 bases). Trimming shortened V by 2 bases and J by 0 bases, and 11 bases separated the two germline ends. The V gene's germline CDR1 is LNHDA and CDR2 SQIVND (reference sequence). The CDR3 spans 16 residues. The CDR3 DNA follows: TGTGCCAGTAGTATAACCGACTACAGCTCCTACAATGAGCAGTTCTTC. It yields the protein CASSITDYSSYNEQFF.

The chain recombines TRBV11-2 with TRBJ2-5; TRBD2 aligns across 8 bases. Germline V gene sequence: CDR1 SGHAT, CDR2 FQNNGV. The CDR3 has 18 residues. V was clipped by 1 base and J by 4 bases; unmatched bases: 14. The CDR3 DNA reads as TGTGCCAGCAGCTTAGGTGTCTTTCCAGCGGGAGTAGTAGAGACCCAGTACTTC. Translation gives CASSLGVFPAGVVETQYF.

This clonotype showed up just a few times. Written as DNA, the CDR3 is TGCAGTGCTTCGCTAGCGGGAGGGCCCTACGAGCAGTACTTC. Residues: CSASLAGGPYEQYF. This chain joins TRBV20-1 and TRBJ2-7; 12 bases line up with TRBD2. The J segment lost 2 bases and the V segment lost 5 bases, leaving 4 bases of the junction unmatched. The CDR3 has 14 amino acids. Germline assignment: CDR1 DFQATT and CDR2 SNEGSKA (reference sequence).

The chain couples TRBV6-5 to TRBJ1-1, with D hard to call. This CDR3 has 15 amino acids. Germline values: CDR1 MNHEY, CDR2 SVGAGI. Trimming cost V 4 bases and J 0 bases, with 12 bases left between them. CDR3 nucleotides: TGTGCCAGCAGTTCTAACCCTAGGATGAACACTGAAGCTTTCTTT. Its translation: CASSSNPRMNTEAFF.